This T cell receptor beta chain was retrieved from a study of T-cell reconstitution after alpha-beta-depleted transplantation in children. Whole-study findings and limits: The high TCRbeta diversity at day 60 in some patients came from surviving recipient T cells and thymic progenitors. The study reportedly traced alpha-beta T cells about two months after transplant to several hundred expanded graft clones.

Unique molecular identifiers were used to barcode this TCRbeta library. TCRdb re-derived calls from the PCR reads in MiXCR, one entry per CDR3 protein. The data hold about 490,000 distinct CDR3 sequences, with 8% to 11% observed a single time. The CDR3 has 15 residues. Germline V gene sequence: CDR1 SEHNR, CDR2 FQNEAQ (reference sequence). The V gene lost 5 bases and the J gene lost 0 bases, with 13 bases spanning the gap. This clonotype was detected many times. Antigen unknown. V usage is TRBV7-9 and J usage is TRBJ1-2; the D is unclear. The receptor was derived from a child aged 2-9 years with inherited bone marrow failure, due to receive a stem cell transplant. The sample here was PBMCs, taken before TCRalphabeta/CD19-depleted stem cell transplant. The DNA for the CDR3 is TGTGCCAGCAGCCCTTTTGCTACCACTAACTATGGCTACACCTTC. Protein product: CASSPFATTNYGYTF.